The T cell receptor beta chain under discussion was sequenced for a study of blood T cell repertoires in COVID-19. This table comes from immunoSEQ multiplex PCR, and its TCRdb copy is limited to in-frame clones, with some not included. The sample records a few hundred thousand clones, around 87% being singletons. Germline values: CDR1 SEHNR, CDR2 FQNEAQ (reference sequence). CDR3 size: 17 residues. J was trimmed by 7 bases and V by 5 bases; bases with no gene match: 12. Sequenced: PBMCs or T cells enriched from blood (not recorded which). The receptor comes from a woman aged 18 to 35 with acute COVID-19. The V call is TRBV7-9, the J call TRBJ2-2, with 11 nucleotides matching TRBD2. The CDR3 bases are TGTGCCAGCAGCCCCCCAACTAGCGGGAGTTATGGCGGGGAGCTGTTTTTT. It codes for CASSPPTSGSYGGELFF. Looking up the rest from reference TRBV7-9 and TRBJ2-2 gives the full variable domain: DTGVSQNPRHKITKRGQNVTFRCDPISEHNRLYWYRQTLGQGPEFLTYFQNEAQLEKSRLLSDRFSAERPKGSFSTLEIQRTEQGDSAMYLCASSPPTSGSYGGELFFGEGSRLTVL.